A single sample gave rise to the 25 T cell receptor beta chains below, sequenced in a study of T cells in localized non-small cell lung cancer. Some clones are missing from TCRdb's copy, which holds only in-frame ones; the method was immunoSEQ multiplex PCR. The sample comprises around 2,700 clones, roughly a third of which are singletons, and about 6% rests with the top ten. This sample comprised lung tumor tissue, obtained before any cancer treatment. The receptors come from a man between 40 and 69 years old with stage I lung adenocarcinoma.

This sequence joins TRBV18 and TRBJ2-5; TRBD1 aligns across 12 bases. CDR1 is KGHSH and CDR2 is LQKENI in the germline V gene. The V gene end was trimmed by 3 bases and the J gene end by 4 bases; junction bases not matched to a gene: 6. The CDR3 runs to 16 residues. This chain's CDR3 is CASSPRDRGLRETQYF. For the CDR3, the DNA is TGTGCCAGCTCACCCAGGGACAGGGGGCTTAGAGAGACCCAGTACTTC.

This clone was counted once. The chain has TRBV18 and TRBJ2-3, with D possibly being TRBD1 (5 bases). Germline V gene sequence: CDR1 KGHSH, CDR2 LQKENI. With 2 bases removed from V and 1 base from J, the gap between germline ends came to 10 bases. The CDR3 consists of 15 residues. CDR3 sequence (DNA): TGTGCCAGCTCACCAAGCGCACAGGGCACAGATACGCAGTATTTT. Amino acids: CASSPSAQGTDTQYF.

This clone was seen more than once but under ten times. CDR3 nucleotides: TGTGCCAGTAGTGCCTCGGGACTATTCAATGAGCAGTTCTTC. Its translation is CASSASGLFNEQFF. V usage is TRBV19 and J usage is TRBJ2-1; TRBD2 matches 7 bases. The CDR3 sequence is 14 residues long. After removal of 5 bases from V and 6 bases from J, the junction contained 7 bases not matched to a gene. Per the germline V gene, CDR1 is LNHDA and CDR2 is SQIVND (reference sequence).

The chain uses TRBV30 and TRBJ1-1; no firm D call. Trimming shortened V by 0 bases and J by 0 bases, and 11 bases separated the two germline ends. The germline V gene has CDR1 GTSNPN and CDR2 SVGIG (reference sequence). The CDR3 is 15 amino acids. The CDR3 reads CAWSVYGSLNTEAFF. The CDR3 DNA reads TGTGCCTGGAGTGTATATGGCAGCCTGAACACTGAAGCTTTCTTT.

The chain joins TRBV11-3 to TRBJ1-1; D might be TRBD1 (6 bases). CDR1 SGHNT and CDR2 YENEEA come from the germline V gene. The V gene lost 5 bases and the J gene lost 5 bases, with 18 bases spanning the gap. The length of the CDR3 is 15 residues. The CDR3 reads CASSGGFRGLTEAFF. The CDR3 DNA reads as TGTGCCAGCAGCGGAGGTTTCAGGGGACTGACTGAAGCTTTCTTT.

In this sample, this clone turned up a few times. The V call is TRBV6-8, the J call TRBJ2-2; D tentatively fits TRBD1 or TRBD2 (5 bases each). V was shortened by 1 base and J by 6 bases, with 9 bases between the two germline ends. Per the germline V gene, CDR1 is MNHGY and CDR2 is SAAAGT. The CDR3 is 14 amino acids. The CDR3 loop is CASSYLGPSGELFF. CDR3 DNA sequence: TGTGCCAGCAGTTACTTGGGACCATCCGGGGAGCTGTTTTTT.

This clone has a handful of counts. The J gene is TRBJ2-6, the V gene TRBV19, with a possible D match to TRBD1 (5 bases). This CDR3 contains 17 residues. V lost 1 base and J 1 base, leaving 11 bases between the germline ends. Germline V CDR1 and CDR2: LNHDA, SQIVND (reference sequence). The CDR3 protein is CASSIVRVGSGANVLTF. Written as DNA, the CDR3 is TGTGCCAGTAGTATAGTCAGGGTTGGGTCTGGGGCCAACGTCCTGACTTTC.

The rearrangement links TRBV11-3 to TRBJ1-2; D unclear. Trimming removed 5 bases at V and 5 bases at J, with 24 bases between. The CDR3 loop spans 17 amino acids. Per the germline V gene, CDR1 is SGHNT and CDR2 is YENEEA. The DNA of the CDR3 is TGTGCCAGCAGCCAATCTTGGACGCAGGCCAAACAATATGGCTACACCTTC. Translation gives CASSQSWTQAKQYGYTF. The full variable domain, rest sourced from reference TRBV11-3 and TRBJ1-2, is EAGVVQSPRYKIIEKKQPVAFWCNPISGHNTLYWYLQNLGQGPELLIRYENEEAVDDSQLPKDRFSAERLKGVDSTLKIQPAELGDSAVYLCASSQSWTQAKQYGYTFGSGTRLTVV.

This clone showed up just a few times. The chain couples TRBV6-8 to TRBJ2-1; no clear D. The CDR3 runs 14 residues. CDR1 is MNHGY, CDR2 SAAAGT, per germline. The germline V and J ends were trimmed by 4 bases and 0 bases, with 7 bases remaining between them. The CDR3 spells CASSSTYSYNEQFF. CDR3 DNA: TGTGCCAGCAGTTCTACGTACTCCTACAATGAGCAGTTCTTC.

This clone is a singleton in its sample. CDR3: CASSLAETQYF. Written as DNA, the CDR3 is TGTGCCAGCAGTCTGGCGGAGACCCAGTACTTC. The chain has TRBV19 and TRBJ2-5; D not resolved. The CDR3 loop spans 11 amino acids. V was trimmed by 9 bases and J by 5 bases, leaving 10 bases between them. Germline V gives CDR1 LNHDA, CDR2 SQIVND (reference sequence).

By share, this clone counts as large. This chain links TRBV9 with TRBJ2-2; D is perhaps TRBD2 (6 bases). Trimming cost V 4 bases and J 3 bases, with 16 bases left between them. The CDR3 spans 16 residues. Germline values: CDR1 SGDLS, CDR2 YYNGEE. CDR3 nucleotides: TGTGCCAGCAGCCCAGGGACGGGGAGGTACACCGGGGAGCTGTTTTTT. It is translated as CASSPGTGRYTGELFF.

The chain has TRBV29-1 and TRBJ1-4; D possibly corresponds to TRBD1 (6 bases). The CDR3 is 13 residues long. CDR1 SQVTM and CDR2 ANQGSEA come from the germline V gene. Trimming removed 3 bases at V and 5 bases at J, with 10 bases between. For the CDR3, the DNA is TGCAGCGTTGAGGACAGAGAAAATGAAAAACTGTTTTTT. Translation gives CSVEDRENEKLFF.

This clone is medium-sized in the sample. V gene TRBV6-8 combines with J gene TRBJ2-5; 10 nucleotides match TRBD2. Germline CDR1 and CDR2: MNHGY and SAAAGT. The CDR3 sequence is 16 residues long. The V and J ends lost 8 bases and 5 bases, in that order; junction bases with no gene match: 14. This CDR3 is CASSTILAGAGETQYF. CDR3 DNA sequence: TGTGCCAGCTCAACCATTCTAGCGGGAGCGGGGGAGACCCAGTACTTC.

Relative to its sample, this clone is medium-sized. CDR3 in DNA: TGCGCCAGCAGCCAAGAGAAAGGGGGCGCGGAGACCCAGTACTTC. Its protein is CASSQEKGGAETQYF. The J gene is TRBJ2-5, the V gene TRBV23-1; 7 nucleotides match TRBD1. TRBV23-1 is reported as an ORF; its role is uncertain. The CDR3 is made up of 15 amino acids. Unmatched junction bases numbered 12, after V lost 6 bases and J lost 5 bases.

The chain combines TRBV29-1 with TRBJ2-7; weak D call: TRBD1 (6 bases). Germline CDR1 SQVTM, CDR2 ANQGSEA. V was cut by 6 bases and J by 0 bases, with 12 bases left in between. The CDR3 is made up of 13 amino acids. In DNA form, the CDR3 reads TGCAGCGTACACGACAGGAGCTCCTACGAGCAGTACTTC. This sequence encodes CSVHDRSSYEQYF.

This clone was seen a handful of times. For the CDR3, the DNA is TGTGCCAGTAGTATTTCTGGGGACGAGCAGTACTTC. Amino acids: CASSISGDEQYF. The chain employs TRBV19 and TRBJ2-7; D is unclear. The germline CDR1 and CDR2 sequences are LNHDA and SQIVND (reference sequence). This CDR3 contains 12 residues. V was cut by 3 bases and J by 5 bases, with 8 bases left in between.

This clone has a handful of counts. The genes are TRBV11-3 and TRBJ2-5; tentatively, D is TRBD1 (6 bases). The V gene's germline CDR1 is SGHNT and CDR2 YENEEA. The V end lost 1 base, the J end lost 0 bases, and 12 bases lay between the germline ends. This CDR3 is 16 amino acids long. This chain's CDR3 is CASSLVSTGYQETQYF. CDR3 sequence (DNA): TGTGCCAGCAGCTTAGTGTCAACAGGGTACCAAGAGACCCAGTACTTC.

Comments on this clone: Other DNA sequences in the sample encode the same CDR3. The chain is built from TRBV28 and TRBJ1-5, with D possibly TRBD1 on 5 matching bases. Germline-derived CDR1 and CDR2 are MDHEN and SYDVKM. This CDR3 is 14 amino acids long. The V end was cut by 3 bases, the J end by 9 bases, with 15 bases between. The CDR3 loop is CASSFGGRGRPQHF. Written as DNA, the CDR3 is TGTGCCAGCAGTTTTGGCGGGAGGGGACGGCCCCAGCATTTT.

V usage is TRBV12-5 and J usage is TRBJ1-5; no reliable D call. There are 16 residues in the CDR3. Germline CDR1 reads LGHNT; CDR2 reads FRNRAP. With 1 base removed from V and 0 bases from J, the gap between germline ends came to 10 bases. CDR3 protein: CASGLGRKPSNQPQHF. The CDR3 DNA reads as TGTGCTAGTGGTTTGGGAAGAAAGCCTAGCAATCAGCCCCAGCATTTT.

This chain links TRBV18 with TRBJ2-2; 9 positions match TRBD2. The ends lost 3 bases at V and 1 base at J; junction bases unmatched: 15. The CDR3 is 20 amino acids. The V gene's germline CDR1 is KGHSH and CDR2 LQKENI. CDR3 sequence: CASSPRVILAGAENTGELFF. DNA for the CDR3: TGTGCCAGCTCACCCAGGGTCATCTTAGCGGGAGCCGAGAACACCGGGGAGCTGTTTTTT.

This clone is deemed large. The chain combines TRBV28 with TRBJ2-1; TRBD2 matches at 9 bases. This CDR3 is 17 amino acids long. Germline lookup yields CDR1 MDHEN and CDR2 SYDVKM. With V trimmed by 5 bases and J by 8 bases, 16 bases remained unmatched. The CDR3 region has the DNA TGTGCCAGCAGTCCCCTAGAGCGGGAGGATATAATAGATGAGCAGTTCTTC. Encoded protein: CASSPLEREDIIDEQFF. Using reference TRBV28 and TRBJ2-1 for the parts outside the CDR3, the full variable domain is DVKVTQSSRYLVKRTGEKVFLECVQDMDHENMFWYRQDPGLGLRLIYFSYDVKMKEKGDIPEGYSVSREKKERFSLILESASTNQTSMYLCASSPLEREDIIDEQFFGPGTRLTVL.

There are a few counts of this clone. The chain joins TRBV1 to TRBJ1-1; the table calls TRBD1, which could not be checked here. TRBV1 is an annotated pseudogene. This CDR3 has 14 amino acids. In DNA, the CDR3 is TGCGCCAGCAGCCAAGTTGTCAGGGGGACTGAAGCTTTCTTT. This codes for CASSQVVRGTEAFF.

There are a few counts of this clone. In DNA, the CDR3 is TGCGCCAGCAGCCAAACCTCGATGGGCTACGAGCAGTACTTC. Amino acid sequence: CASSQTSMGYEQYF. This chain uses TRBV1 with TRBJ2-7. TRBV1 is an annotated pseudogene. CDR3 size: 14 residues.

Judged by abundance, this clone is medium-sized. V usage is TRBV9 and J usage is TRBJ1-5; D unclear. The germline CDR1 and CDR2 sequences are SGDLS and YYNGEE. V lost 0 bases and J 7 bases, leaving 8 bases between the germline ends. This CDR3 is 13 amino acids long. The CDR3 nucleotides read TGTGCCAGCAGCGTAGACCCTGCACAGCCCCAGCATTTT. This translates into CASSVDPAQPQHF.

The gene calls are TRBV6-8 and TRBJ2-1; tentatively, D is TRBD2 (5 bases). V was shortened by 5 bases and J by 10 bases, with 12 bases between the two germline ends. The CDR3 has 12 residues. Germline lookup yields CDR1 MNHGY and CDR2 SAAAGT. This CDR3 reads CASSDYPREQFF. The CDR3 region has the DNA TGTGCCAGCAGTGACTACCCCAGGGAGCAGTTCTTC.